Below, 24 T cell receptor beta chains from the same sample are listed, as sequenced in a study of CD4+ T cells in melanoma. Assay: immunoSEQ multiplex PCR; the TCRdb copy retains only in-frame clones and omits some. The sample shows about 4,200 clones, about 65% of them seen only once. The sample consisted of cells from a culture (not recorded whether cultured in vitro). The receptors come from a human donor with melanoma.

This clone has only one observation. This rearrangement joins TRBV11-2 to TRBJ1-1; D is unclear. CDR3 size: 15 residues. From germline, CDR1 is SGHAT and CDR2 FQNNGV. V was trimmed by 0 bases and J by 3 bases, leaving 11 bases between them. The CDR3: CASSLEPFGDTEAFF. CDR3 DNA sequence: TGTGCCAGCAGCTTAGAGCCCTTTGGGGACACTGAAGCTTTCTTT.

There are a few counts of this clone. This chain connects TRBV18 to TRBJ2-7; either TRBD1 or TRBD2 may supply D (5 bases each). Deletions cut 0 bases from V and 0 bases from J, with 9 bases between. The CDR3 totals 15 residues. CDR1 KGHSH and CDR2 LQKENI come from the germline V gene. The CDR3 here is CASSPPGPGSYEQYF. The CDR3 coding sequence is TGTGCCAGCTCACCACCGGGACCGGGCTCCTACGAGCAGTACTTC.

The sample holds a few counts of this clone. V and J are TRBV27 and TRBJ2-1; D is ambiguous. The CDR3 sequence is 14 residues long. Germline CDR1 reads MNHEY; CDR2 reads SMNVEV (reference sequence). Trimming took 6 bases from V and 4 from J, leaving 13 bases between them. As DNA, the CDR3 is TGTGCCAGCAGCCTCTCCGGGTTGTACAATGAGCAGTTCTTC. Amino acid sequence: CASSLSGLYNEQFF.

A few counts support this clone. This chain links TRBV28 with TRBJ1-1; tentative D call: TRBD1 (5 bases). This CDR3 has 13 amino acids. The germline V and J ends were trimmed by 7 bases and 6 bases, with 15 bases remaining between them. The germline V gene encodes CDR1 MDHEN and CDR2 SYDVKM. The CDR3 bases are TGTGCCAGCACCAAACCCGGGACGGCTGAAGCTTTCTTT. Translated, it gives CASTKPGTAEAFF. The whole variable domain, filled in from reference TRBV28 and TRBJ1-1, reads DVKVTQSSRYLVKRTGEKVFLECVQDMDHENMFWYRQDPGLGLRLIYFSYDVKMKEKGDIPEGYSVSREKKERFSLILESASTNQTSMYLCASTKPGTAEAFFGQGTRLTVV.

For the CDR3, the DNA is TGTGCCAGCAGCCAGGCCGGGACAGGGGGCCCCGGGGGAGAGACCCAGTACTTC. Amino acids: CASSQAGTGGPGGETQYF. The chain links TRBV3-1 (or the pseudogene TRBV3-2) to TRBJ2-5, with 12 bases identical to TRBD1. The junction had 12 bases not matched to a gene; V was cut back by 3 bases and J by 4 bases. This CDR3 has 18 residues. Germline V lookup: CDR1 LGHDT, CDR2 YNNKEL (reference sequence).

This rearrangement joins TRBV7-9 to TRBJ1-2; 9 bases agree with TRBD1. CDR3 length: 13 amino acids. Germline loops: CDR1 SEHNR, CDR2 FQNEAQ (reference sequence). The V and J ends lost 1 base and 8 bases, in that order; junction bases with no gene match: 2. CDR3 protein: CASSLGDREGYTF. CDR3 DNA: TGTGCCAGCAGCTTAGGGGACAGGGAAGGCTACACCTTC.

The chain combines TRBV11-2 with TRBJ2-1, with D perhaps TRBD2 (5 bases). The germline V and J ends were trimmed by 3 bases and 9 bases, with 12 bases remaining between them. Looked up from germline, CDR1 is SGHAT and CDR2 is FQNNGV. The CDR3 covers 13 residues. The CDR3: CASSFSAGGEQFF. The CDR3 nucleotides read TGTGCCAGCAGCTTCTCCGCGGGTGGTGAGCAGTTCTTC. Full variable domain (missing parts from reference TRBV11-2 and TRBJ2-1): EAGVAQSPRYKIIEKRQSVAFWCNPISGHATLYWYQQILGQGPKLLIQFQNNGVVDDSQLPKDRFSAERLKGVDSTLKIQPAKLEDSAVYLCASSFSAGGEQFFGPGTRLTVL.

Worth noting for this clone: Other nucleotide sequences in the sample specify the same CDR3. V gene TRBV27 combines with J gene TRBJ2-1; D call uncertain. Germline CDR1 and CDR2: MNHEY and SMNVEV (reference sequence). Trimming took 6 bases from V and 4 from J, leaving 4 bases between them. The CDR3 runs 11 residues. The CDR3 is CASRVYNEQFF. CDR3 bases: TGTGCCAGCAGAGTGTACAATGAGCAGTTCTTC.

The V call is TRBV6-1, the J call TRBJ1-3; D uncertain. The CDR3 runs 16 residues. V dropped 2 bases and J dropped 0 bases, with 11 bases sitting between them. CDR1 and CDR2 from the germline V gene are MNHNS and SASEGT. CDR3 protein: CASSENRLASGNTIYF. DNA of the CDR3: TGTGCCAGCAGTGAAAATCGCCTCGCCTCTGGAAACACCATATATTTT.

This sequence joins TRBV10-2 and TRBJ1-2; a possible D gene is TRBD1 (5 bases). There are 11 residues in the CDR3. Looked up from germline, CDR1 is WSHSY and CDR2 is SAAADI. V lost 10 bases, J lost 8 bases, and 14 bases lay in between. The CDR3 DNA sequence: TGCGCCACTGGGCGGGGGAGGGGCTACACCTTC. Amino acid sequence: CATGRGRGYTF.

The chain couples TRBV24-1 to TRBJ1-2; no clear D gene. V lost 5 bases, J lost 8 bases, and 17 bases lay in between. Germline V gene lookup returns CDR1 KGHDR and CDR2 SFDVKD. The CDR3 length is 14 residues. The CDR3 is CATSVGQATQGYTF. CDR3 coding DNA: TGTGCCACCAGTGTTGGGCAAGCAACTCAGGGCTACACCTTC.

This clone is labeled medium-sized. The rearrangement links TRBV4-1 to TRBJ1-1, with TRBD1 matching over 8 bases. The trim removed 4 bases at V and 2 bases at J, leaving 12 bases unmatched. CDR3 size: 17 residues. Germline V gene sequence: CDR1 MGHRA, CDR2 YSYEKL. Here the CDR3 DNA reads TGCGCCAGCAGCCCGCCACATATGGGACAGGTAAACACTGAAGCTTTCTTT. Amino acid sequence: CASSPPHMGQVNTEAFF.

The chain couples TRBV7-6 to TRBJ2-7, with a possible D match to TRBD1 (6 bases). CDR1 and CDR2 (germline): SGHVS, FNYEAQ. Trimming took 3 bases from V and 6 from J, leaving 12 bases between them. This CDR3 is built from 13 residues. The CDR3: CASSLSGASEQYF. The CDR3 DNA sequence: TGTGCCAGCAGCTTGTCAGGGGCCTCCGAGCAGTACTTC. Supplemented by reference TRBV7-6 and TRBJ2-7, the full variable domain reads GAGVSQSPRYKVTKRGQDVALRCDPISGHVSLYWYRQALGQGPEFLTYFNYEAQQDKSGLPNDRFSAERPEGSISTLTIQRTEQRDSAMYRCASSLSGASEQYFGPGTRLTVT.

The rearrangement joins TRBV27 to TRBJ1-1; 10 bases are shared with TRBD1. Germline V lookup: CDR1 MNHEY, CDR2 SMNVEV (reference sequence). The CDR3 is 14 amino acids. The V gene end was trimmed by 3 bases and the J gene end by 5 bases; junction bases not matched to a gene: 3. This CDR3 is CASSLTGGWTEAFF. CDR3 DNA sequence: TGTGCCAGCAGTTTGACAGGGGGCTGGACTGAAGCTTTCTTT.

This clone was detected only a few times. The genes are TRBV4-2 and TRBJ2-1; 10 positions match TRBD1. This CDR3 has 15 amino acids. Germline V lookup: CDR1 LGHNA, CDR2 YNFKEQ. The V gene end was trimmed by 4 bases and the J gene end by 5 bases; junction bases not matched to a gene: 5. The CDR3 reads CASSPRTGGDNEQFF. The CDR3 bases are TGTGCCAGCAGCCCTCGGACAGGGGGAGACAATGAGCAGTTCTTC.

For the CDR3, the DNA is TGCAGTGCTAGCGGCTATGGCTACACCTTC. As protein: CSASGYGYTF. The rearrangement uses TRBV20-1 and TRBJ1-2; D is undetermined. The CDR3 has 10 amino acids. CDR1 DFQATT and CDR2 SNEGSKA come from the germline V gene (reference sequence). V was clipped by 3 bases and J by 4 bases, with 3 bases between them.

The rearrangement links TRBV25-1 to TRBJ2-4; no reliable D call. The CDR3 length is 13 residues. Between the trimmed V and J ends, which lost 3 bases and 3 bases, there was a span of 6 bases. Per the germline V gene, CDR1 is MGHDK and CDR2 is SYGVNS. Written as DNA, the CDR3 is TGTGCCAGCAGTGATGGTAACAAAAACATTCAGTACTTC. It translates to CASSDGNKNIQYF.

This clone appeared a few times. The genes are TRBV6-5 and TRBJ1-5, with TRBD1 identical over 8 bases. V was clipped by 6 bases and J by 2 bases; unmatched bases: 3. Germline V gives CDR1 MNHEY, CDR2 SVGAGI. The CDR3 sequence is 14 residues long. The CDR3: CASRRTGRNQPQHF. CDR3 coding DNA: TGTGCCAGCAGGAGGACAGGGCGCAATCAGCCCCAGCATTTT.

This clone turned up a few times. The rearrangement joins TRBV19 to TRBJ2-7; D possibly uses TRBD1 or TRBD2 (6 bases each). In germline, CDR1 is LNHDA, CDR2 SQIVND (reference sequence). This CDR3 is 12 amino acids long. Trimming stripped 3 bases from V and 6 bases from J, with 9 bases between. The CDR3 spells CASSIGGGEQYF. The CDR3 nucleotides are TGTGCCAGTAGTATCGGAGGGGGCGAGCAGTACTTC.

V gene TRBV19 combines with J gene TRBJ2-5, with TRBD2 matching 9 bases. CDR1 and CDR2 (germline): LNHDA, SQIVND (reference sequence). CDR3 length equals 14 residues. The V segment lost 3 bases and the J segment 9 bases; nucleotides outside the gene matches: 8. In DNA form, the CDR3 reads TGTGCCAGTAGTATCGGACTAGCGCCCTTGCCCCAGTACTTC. Amino acid sequence: CASSIGLAPLPQYF.

This clone was observed a handful of times. At the DNA level, this CDR3 is encoded by other sequences in the same sample as well. The chain combines TRBV10-3 with TRBJ2-7, with no clear D. V gave up 0 bases and J gave up 2 bases, with 2 bases separating them. Looked up from germline, CDR1 is ENHRY and CDR2 is SYGVKD. This CDR3 region has 12 residues. CDR3 residues: CAISESPYEQYF. As DNA, the CDR3 is TGTGCCATCAGTGAGTCCCCCTACGAGCAGTACTTC.

This clone was recorded only once. The chain employs TRBV7-8 and TRBJ2-2; weak D call: TRBD1 (7 bases). The CDR3 has 16 amino acids. V lost 5 bases and J 0 bases, leaving 13 bases between the germline ends. Germline V gives CDR1 SGHVS, CDR2 FQNEAQ. The CDR3 DNA reads TGTGCCAGCAGCGTCAGGGGGGCACCGAACACCGGGGAGCTGTTTTTT. Its translation is CASSVRGAPNTGELFF.

This chain links TRBV5-5 with TRBJ2-2; D is ambiguous. CDR1 and CDR2 (germline): SGHKS, YYEKEE (reference sequence). V was pared by 6 bases and J by 7 bases, with 7 bases between. The CDR3 length is 11 residues. This CDR3 reads CASTAFGELFF. CDR3 nucleotides: TGTGCCAGCACCGCCTTCGGGGAGCTGTTTTTT.

This clone is medium-sized. The CDR3 nucleotides read TGTGCCAGTAGTACACCCGGGACAGGGTACCCCTACGAGCAGTACTTC. This sequence encodes CASSTPGTGYPYEQYF. This sequence joins TRBV19 and TRBJ2-7; TRBD1 matches 9 bases. In germline, CDR1 is LNHDA, CDR2 SQIVND (reference sequence). The CDR3 consists of 16 residues. Unmatched junction bases numbered 9, after V lost 4 bases and J lost 2 bases.